These T cell receptor beta chains were read from a single sample in a study of shared clonotypes between healthy human individuals. The data were produced by immunoSEQ multiplex PCR, yet TCRdb's version contains in-frame clones alone and is incomplete. The table has about 990,000 clones, approximately 80% seen once; the top ten hold 0.5% to 0.65%. The source material was memory CD4+ T cells from PBMCs. Every receptor here comes from a man younger than 35 in good health. Some clones in this sample may be carry-over from other donors' samples. Both conserved end residues are part of each CDR3.

v_call	j_call	cdr3_aa
TRBV21-1	TRBJ2-3	CASSKESRAAGGRTDTQYF
TRBV27	TRBJ2-3	CASKRDLSDTQYF
TRBV7-8	TRBJ1-2	CASSLNRLRTGGGVGYGYTF
TRBV30	TRBJ2-7	CGLAVAYEQYF
TRBV9	TRBJ1-2	CASSPHLGGYTF
TRBV9	TRBJ2-3	CASSGRQGTDTQYF
TRBV7-2	TRBJ1-5	CASSFGVGVGDQPQHF
TRBV9	TRBJ1-3	CASSVEEGQGNTIYF
TRBV7-9	TRBJ2-5	CASSLSRETQYF
TRBV5-5	TRBJ1-1	CASSPDRGTEAFF
TRBV9	TRBJ2-1	CASSVRGVDEQFF
TRBV19	TRBJ2-7	CASSTRDRAWVQYF
TRBV9	TRBJ2-1	CASSTRTLGSYNEQFF
TRBV7-8	TRBJ2-5	CASSLSPGETQYF
TRBV5-1	TRBJ2-5	CASSLGQGLETQYF
TRBV27	TRBJ1-2	CASSWGGFSNYGYTF
TRBV5-1	TRBJ2-2	CASSLGGTPLTGELFF
TRBV9	TRBJ1-5	CASSVNSGNQPQHF
TRBV5-1	TRBJ1-2	CASSYGTGSSGRGYYGYTF
TRBV5-4	TRBJ2-5	CASSRTSGQETQYF
TRBV18	TRBJ2-5	CASSQSGRAEETQYF
TRBV2	TRBJ1-5	CASSDTNRGNQPQHF
TRBV7-9	TRBJ1-2	CASSLWPRQGTGGYTF
TRBV14	TRBJ2-5	CASSQGQGYQETQYF
TRBV5-4	TRBJ2-5	CASGLDRGQETQYF
TRBV7-6	TRBJ2-5	CASSLGLAGGETQYF
TRBV5-1	TRBJ2-7	CASSFGGTYEQYF
TRBV15	TRBJ1-2	CATSRDVGGSGYTF
TRBV7-2	TRBJ2-5	CASSPGPKETQYF
TRBV2	TRBJ2-7	CASSGTGYEQYF
TRBV9	TRBJ2-5	CASSVGGGETQYF
TRBV9	TRBJ1-5	CASSYSGGLQPQHF
TRBV5-1	TRBJ2-3	CASSLGGASTDTQYF
TRBV4-2	TRBJ2-1	CASSPSGGRSYNEQFF
TRBV15	TRBJ2-5	CATSGIPGIQETQYF
TRBV18	TRBJ2-1	CASSQLNSYNEQFF
TRBV30	TRBJ2-5	CAWTQRTSGNGETQYF
TRBV6-5	TRBJ2-1	CASRGMRNEQFF
TRBV11-1	TRBJ2-3	CASSFPSGRATDTQYF
TRBV5-1	TRBJ2-1	CASSWGANNEQFF
TRBV28	TRBJ2-5	CASTSEETQYF
TRBV14	TRBJ2-6	CASSQARRSGANVLTF
TRBV28	TRBJ1-1	CASSLRRTGGSIQF
TRBV25-1	TRBJ1-1	CASSGDRGGTEAFF
TRBV30	TRBJ2-2	CAWNFGRQGGELFF
TRBV30	TRBJ2-5	CAWSRDFQETQYF
TRBV2	TRBJ1-1	CASSELPGAVGAFF
TRBV15	TRBJ2-2	CATGTAYTGELFF
TRBV4-2	TRBJ2-2	CASSQTGLADTGELFF
TRBV28	TRBJ2-7	CASSSPSGRAYEQYF
TRBV28	TRBJ2-5	CASAQGQETQYF
TRBV7-2	TRBJ2-1	CASSLYVGGKQFF
TRBV5-4	TRBJ1-1	CASSLETGHVSAFF
TRBV18	TRBJ2-2	CASSPRPPDRVNTGELFF
TRBV9	TRBJ1-2	CASSVEQGLSSGYTF
TRBV9	TRBJ2-2	CASSDRRTGELFF
TRBV28	TRBJ1-2	CASSPTASLYGYTF